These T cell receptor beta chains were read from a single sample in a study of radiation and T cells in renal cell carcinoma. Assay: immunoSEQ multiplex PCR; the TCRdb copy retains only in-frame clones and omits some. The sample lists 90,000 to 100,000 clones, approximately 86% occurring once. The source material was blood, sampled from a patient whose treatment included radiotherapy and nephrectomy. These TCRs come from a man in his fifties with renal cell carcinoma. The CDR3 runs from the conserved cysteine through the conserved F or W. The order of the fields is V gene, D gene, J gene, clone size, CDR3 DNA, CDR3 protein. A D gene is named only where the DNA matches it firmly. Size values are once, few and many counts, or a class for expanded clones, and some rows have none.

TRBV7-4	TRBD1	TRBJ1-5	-	TGTGCCAGCAGCTACCACAGGGGGGGGAGCAATCAGCCCCAGCATTTT	CASSYHRGGSNQPQHF
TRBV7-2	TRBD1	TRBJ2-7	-	TGTGCCAGCACCCCGGGGGCAGGACAGGGGAGCTACGAGCAGTACTTC	CASTPGAGQGSYEQYF
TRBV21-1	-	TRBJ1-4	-	TGCCTGAGGAGAGGGATGCCGGAACAACTGTTTTTT	CLRRGMPEQLFF
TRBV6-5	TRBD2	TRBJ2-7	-	TGTGCCAGCAGCCACTCGGGCGGGAGGCTCGAGCAGTACTTC	CASSHSGGRLEQYF
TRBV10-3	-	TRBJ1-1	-	TGTGCCATCAGGGCAGGGTTCGGTGCTGAAGCTTTCTTT	CAIRAGFGAEAFF
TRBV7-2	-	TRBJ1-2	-	TGTGCCAGCAGCTCCTCCGGGACCGCAGAGATTAGCTACACCTTC	CASSSSGTAEISYTF
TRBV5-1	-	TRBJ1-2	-	TGCGCCAGCAGCTTGAACGGGGATAACGATGGCTACACCTTC	CASSLNGDNDGYTF
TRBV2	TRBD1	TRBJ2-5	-	TGTGCCAGCAAAGGGACAGGGTCAGAGACCCAGTACTTC	CASKGTGSETQYF
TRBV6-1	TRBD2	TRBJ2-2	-	TGTGCCAGCAGTGAAACGGGGACTAGCGTCTACACCGGGGAGCTGTTTTTT	CASSETGTSVYTGELFF
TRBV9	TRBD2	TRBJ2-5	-	TGTGCCAGCAGCGTAGCGGGGGGGCCGGAAGAGACCCAGTACTTC	CASSVAGGPEETQYF
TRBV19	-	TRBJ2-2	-	TGTGCCAGTAGTATACGGACTGGCACCGGGGAGCTGTTTTTT	CASSIRTGTGELFF
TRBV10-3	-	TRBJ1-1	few	TGTGCCATAGGGACACAGAACACTGAAGCTTTCTTT	CAIGTQNTEAFF
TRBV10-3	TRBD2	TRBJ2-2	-	TGTGCCGCTGGGACTAGCGGGGGTTTCGTGTTCGCCGGGGAGCTGTTTTTT	CAAGTSGGFVFAGELFF
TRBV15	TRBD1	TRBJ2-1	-	TGTGCCACCAGCAGAACCGGGACAGGGTCCTACAATGAGCAGTTCTTC	CATSRTGTGSYNEQFF
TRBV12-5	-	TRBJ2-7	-	TGTGCTAGTGGTTTGGTACCCGGGACGGGACGCCCGGAGCAGTACTTC	CASGLVPGTGRPEQYF
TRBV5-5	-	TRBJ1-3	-	TGTGCCAGCAGCTTGGAACATTCGGGAAACACCATATATTTT	CASSLEHSGNTIYF
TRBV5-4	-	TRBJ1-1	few	TGTGCCAGCAGCTCGGGACTCCTAGAAGCTTTCTTT	CASSSGLLEAFF